A selection of T cell receptor beta chains follows, all from one sample in a study of shared clonotypes between healthy human individuals. The assay was immunoSEQ multiplex PCR, and TCRdb's table has in-frame clones only and misses some. Of nearly 2 million clones listed, about 95% are singletons. Material: naive CD8+ T cells sorted from blood. These receptors were taken from a young man in good health. Each CDR3 is given with its conserved first and last residue. Fields, in order: clone size, D gene, V gene, CDR3 length, J gene, CDR3 protein, CDR3 DNA. A D gene is named only where the DNA matches it firmly. Clone size is not always given. Where it is, it says once, few, many or a class for expanded clones.

>.|.|TRBV27|14|TRBJ2-2
CASSAGLNTGELFF
TGTGCCAGCAGTGCGGGACTCAACACCGGGGAGCTGTTTTTT
>.|TRBD2|TRBV5-1|16|TRBJ2-1
CASSLFGLAVYNEQFF
TGCGCCAGCAGCTTGTTCGGACTAGCGGTTTACAATGAGCAGTTCTTC
>.|.|TRBV13|16|TRBJ1-2
CASSFSSAAAYEGYTF
TGTGCCAGCAGCTTTTCCTCGGCGGCCGCCTATGAAGGCTACACCTTC
>.|TRBD1|TRBV11-2|11|TRBJ2-7
CASSLGQGRYF
TGTGCCAGCAGCCTCGGACAGGGACGGTACTTC
>.|.|TRBV15|13|TRBJ1-4
CATSPASNEKLFF
TGTGCCACCAGCCCTGCATCTAATGAAAAACTGTTTTTT
>.|.|TRBV5-5|14|TRBJ1-6
CASSWTRDFSPLHF
TGTGCCAGCAGCTGGACTAGAGATTTCTCACCCCTCCACTTT
>.|TRBD2|TRBV7-8|16|TRBJ2-3
CASSFEAGGFTDTQYF
TGTGCCAGCAGCTTTGAAGCGGGAGGCTTCACAGATACGCAGTATTTT
>.|.|TRBV13|16|TRBJ1-5
CASSLGPGAGGQPQHF
TGTGCCAGCAGCCTGGGCCCGGGGGCAGGAGGGCAGCCCCAGCATTTT
>.|TRBD1|TRBV9|15|TRBJ1-1
CASSVGTGANTEAFF
TGTGCCAGCAGCGTGGGAACAGGGGCGAACACTGAAGCTTTCTTT
>few|TRBD1|TRBV7-9|11|TRBJ1-2
CASEGAGGYTF
TGTGCCAGCGAGGGGGCGGGCGGCTACACCTTC
>.|.|TRBV27|12|TRBJ2-2
CASSLLTGELFF
TGTGCCAGCAGTTTATTGACAGGGGAGCTGTTTTTT
>.|.|TRBV7-2|15|TRBJ1-3
CASSLGDGPGNTIYF
TGTGCCAGCAGCTTAGGAGATGGACCTGGAAACACCATATATTTT
>.|TRBD1|TRBV9|17|TRBJ1-4
CASSDRGGAVVNEKLFF
TGTGCCAGCAGCGACAGGGGCGGGGCGGTCGTTAATGAAAAACTGTTTTTT
>.|TRBD2|TRBV27|14|TRBJ2-7
CASSFGGSKNEQYF
TGTGCCAGCAGTTTCGGCGGGAGTAAAAACGAGCAGTACTTC
>.|.|TRBV4-2|13|TRBJ2-1
CASSQTQGNEQFF
TGTGCCAGCAGCCAAACGCAGGGGAATGAGCAGTTCTTC
>.|TRBD2|TRBV4-1|16|TRBJ2-1
CASSQDPLSSGRSKFF
TGCGCCAGCAGCCAAGATCCCCTGAGTAGCGGGAGGAGTAAGTTCTTC
>.|.|TRBV10-3|13|TRBJ2-7
CAISEGGSYEQYF
TGTGCCATCAGTGAAGGGGGGTCCTACGAGCAGTACTTC
>.|.|TRBV5-4|17|TRBJ1-2
CASSLGPTGTPNYGYTF
TGTGCCAGCAGCTTGGGCCCGACGGGGACGCCTAACTATGGCTACACCTTC
>.|.|TRBV7-9|16|TRBJ2-2
CASSPRGTMFTGELFF
TGTGCCAGCAGCCCCCGGGGGACCATGTTCACCGGGGAGCTGTTTTTT
>.|TRBD1|TRBV7-8|15|TRBJ1-1
CASSYAGTGTTEAFF
TGTGCCAGCAGCTACGCCGGGACAGGGACCACTGAAGCTTTCTTT
>.|.|TRBV7-2|17|TRBJ2-1
CASSFTNLQPLADEQFF
TGTGCCAGCAGCTTCACCAACCTACAACCACTTGCCGATGAGCAGTTCTTC
>.|.|TRBV7-9|16|TRBJ2-5
CASSPPGAAFQETQYF
TGTGCCAGCAGCCCCCCCGGGGCCGCGTTTCAAGAGACCCAGTACTTC
>.|.|TRBV4-1|17|TRBJ2-7
CASSQDSGGSEEDEQYF
TGCGCCAGCAGCCAAGATTCTGGCGGATCCGAGGAGGACGAGCAGTACTTC
>.|.|TRBV6-5|14|TRBJ2-7
CASSIRALAYEQYF
TGTGCCAGCAGTATCCGGGCATTGGCGTACGAGCAGTACTTC
>.|.|TRBV2|13|TRBJ1-5
CASGGWGNQPQHF
TGTGCCAGCGGCGGCTGGGGCAATCAGCCCCAGCATTTT
>.|.|TRBV2|18|TRBJ2-4
CASSEALPGEIAKNIQYF
TGTGCCAGCAGTGAAGCGCTTCCCGGGGAGATAGCCAAAAACATTCAGTACTTC
>.|TRBD1|TRBV5-4|15|TRBJ1-1
CASSSGTGIRTEAFF
TGTGCCAGCAGCTCCGGGACAGGGATTCGGACTGAAGCTTTCTTT
>.|.|TRBV28|13|TRBJ2-5
CASSERVQETQYF
TGTGCCAGCAGTGAGAGGGTTCAAGAGACCCAGTACTTC
>.|.|TRBV19|15|TRBJ2-4
CASSQLLGGQNIQYF
TGTGCCAGTAGCCAACTACTAGGTGGCCAGAACATTCAGTACTTC
>.|.|TRBV7-3|13|TRBJ2-5
CASSALLGETQYF
TGTGCCAGCAGCGCGTTACTCGGCGAGACCCAGTACTTC
>once|.|TRBV2|12|TRBJ1-1
CARERGGYEAFF
TGTGCCAGGGAGAGGGGAGGGTATGAAGCTTTCTTT
>.|.|TRBV7-8|17|TRBJ2-1
CASSLAGATGRVGVQFF
TGTGCCAGCAGCTTAGCGGGTGCGACAGGCCGAGTTGGGGTGCAGTTCTTC
>.|.|TRBV23-1|14|TRBJ1-4
CASEQASRNEKLFF
TGCGCCAGCGAACAGGCTAGCCGAAATGAAAAACTGTTTTTT
>.|.|TRBV4-3|17|TRBJ2-7
CASSQSIRPGPRYEQYF
TGCGCCAGCAGCCAATCTATTAGGCCGGGACCGCGCTACGAGCAGTACTTC
>.|.|TRBV6-6|16|TRBJ1-1
CASSYMLFGPNTEAFF
TGTGCCAGCAGTTATATGTTATTTGGACCGAACACTGAAGCTTTCTTT
>.|.|TRBV5-1|13|TRBJ2-7
CASSVTPSYEQYF
TGCGCCAGCAGCGTTACACCGTCCTACGAGCAGTACTTC
>.|.|TRBV11-2|14|TRBJ2-7
CASSLGPGDYEQYF
TGTGCCAGCAGCTTAGGCCCAGGGGACTACGAGCAGTACTTC
>.|.|TRBV5-6|15|TRBJ2-1
CASSWDFSSYNEQFF
TGTGCCAGCAGCTGGGACTTTAGCTCCTACAATGAGCAGTTCTTC
>.|.|TRBV19|16|TRBJ2-3
CASSIDLETITDTQYF
TGTGCCAGTAGTATAGATCTCGAGACAATCACAGATACGCAGTATTTT
>.|TRBD1|TRBV28|18|TRBJ1-5
CASSGLGQGTVDNQPQHF
TGTGCCAGCAGCGGACTGGGACAGGGCACTGTTGACAATCAGCCCCAGCATTTT
>.|.|TRBV11-1|13|TRBJ2-3
CASSFPPTDTQYF
TGTGCCAGCAGCTTCCCCCCCACAGATACGCAGTATTTT